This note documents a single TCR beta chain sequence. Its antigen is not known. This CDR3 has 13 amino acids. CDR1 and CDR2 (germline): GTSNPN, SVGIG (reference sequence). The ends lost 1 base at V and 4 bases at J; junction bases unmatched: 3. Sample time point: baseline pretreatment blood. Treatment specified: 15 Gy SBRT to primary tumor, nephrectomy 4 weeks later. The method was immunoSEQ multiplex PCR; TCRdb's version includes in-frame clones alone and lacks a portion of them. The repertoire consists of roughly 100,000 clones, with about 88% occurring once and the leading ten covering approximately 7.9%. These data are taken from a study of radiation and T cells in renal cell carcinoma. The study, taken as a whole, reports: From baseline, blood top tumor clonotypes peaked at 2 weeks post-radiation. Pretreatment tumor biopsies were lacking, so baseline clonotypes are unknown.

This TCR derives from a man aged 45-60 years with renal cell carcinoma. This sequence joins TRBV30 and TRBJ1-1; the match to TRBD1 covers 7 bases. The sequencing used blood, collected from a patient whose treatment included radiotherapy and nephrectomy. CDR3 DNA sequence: TGTGCCTGGAGTGGGACAGGCGTCACTGAAGCTTTCTTT. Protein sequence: CAWSGTGVTEAFF.